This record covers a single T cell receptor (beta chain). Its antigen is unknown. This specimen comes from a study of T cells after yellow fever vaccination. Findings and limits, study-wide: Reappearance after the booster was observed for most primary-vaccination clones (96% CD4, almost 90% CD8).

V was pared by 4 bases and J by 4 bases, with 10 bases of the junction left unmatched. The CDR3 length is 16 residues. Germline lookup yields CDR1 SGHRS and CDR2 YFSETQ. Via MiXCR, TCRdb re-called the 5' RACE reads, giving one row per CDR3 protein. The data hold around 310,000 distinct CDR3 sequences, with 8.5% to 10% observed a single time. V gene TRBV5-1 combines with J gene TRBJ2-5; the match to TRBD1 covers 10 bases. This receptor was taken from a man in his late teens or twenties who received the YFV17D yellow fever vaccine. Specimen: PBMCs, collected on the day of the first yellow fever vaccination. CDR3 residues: CASSGGQGRAGETQYF. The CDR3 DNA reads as TGCGCCAGCAGCGGGGGACAGGGGCGGGCCGGAGAGACCCAGTACTTC.